The clone carrying this T cell receptor (beta chain) showed up many times. This sample is part of a study of identical twins. The V end was cut by 3 bases, the J end by 7 bases, with 11 bases between. Germline loops: CDR1 SGHRS, CDR2 YFSETQ. The length of the CDR3 is 13 residues. TCRdb re-called the 5' RACE reads with MiXCR, one entry per CDR3 protein. Of roughly 690,000 distinct CDR3 sequences in the sample, 5.5% to 7.5% were seen once. This receptor was obtained from a man aged 18 to 30 in good health. Sequencing was performed on naive T cells sorted from blood. The rearrangement uses TRBV5-1 and TRBJ2-1; D possibly uses TRBD1 or TRBD2 (5 bases each). CDR3: CASSSPGTNEQFF. The DNA for the CDR3 is TGCGCCAGCAGCTCCCCCGGGACGAATGAGCAGTTCTTC.